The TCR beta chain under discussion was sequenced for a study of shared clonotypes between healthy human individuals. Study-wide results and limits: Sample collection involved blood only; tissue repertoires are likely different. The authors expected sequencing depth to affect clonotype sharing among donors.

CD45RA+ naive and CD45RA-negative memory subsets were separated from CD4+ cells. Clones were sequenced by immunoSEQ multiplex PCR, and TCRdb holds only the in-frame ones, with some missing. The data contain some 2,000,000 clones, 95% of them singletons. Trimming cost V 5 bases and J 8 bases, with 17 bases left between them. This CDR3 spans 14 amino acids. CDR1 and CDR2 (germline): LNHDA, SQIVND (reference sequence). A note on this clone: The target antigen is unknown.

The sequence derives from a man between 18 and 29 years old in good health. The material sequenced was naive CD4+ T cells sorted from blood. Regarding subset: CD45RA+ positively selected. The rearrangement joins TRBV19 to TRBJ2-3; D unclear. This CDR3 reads CASSGPEVAATQYF. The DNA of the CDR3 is TGTGCCAGTAGTGGCCCCGAGGTGGCGGCTACGCAGTATTTT.